This T cell receptor (beta chain) was recovered during a study of CD8 T cells in Susac syndrome. Across the study: Active disease was present in 5 or 6 of the sequenced Susac syndrome patients, and remission in under ten.

In germline, CDR1 is KGHSH, CDR2 LQKENI. V lost 3 bases and J lost 2; bases outside the gene matches: 7. CDR3 size: 17 residues. RNA was extracted with the RNeasy kit, and a quantity of 0.5 to 1 ug was reverse transcribed using random hexamers. TCRdb processed the immunoSEQ multiplex PCR reads anew with MiXCR; each CDR3 protein has one entry. The sample shows roughly 76,000 distinct CDR3 sequences, 80% to 95% of them seen only once. The specimen was CD8+ T cells from PBMCs. The sequence was collected from a human donor with Susac syndrome. The rearrangement uses TRBV18 and TRBJ2-3; 11 bases are shared with TRBD2. The CDR3 loop is CASSPRASGRNTDTQYF. The CDR3 DNA reads TGTGCCAGCTCACCTCGGGCTAGCGGGAGGAACACAGATACGCAGTATTTT.